This T cell receptor (beta chain) appears in the sequencing data of a study of T-cell reconstitution after alpha-beta-depleted transplantation in children. This sample's TCRbeta library carried unique molecular identifier barcodes. TCRdb fed the PCR reads into MiXCR, producing one record per CDR3 protein. The data contain hundreds of thousands of distinct CDR3 sequences, about 11% of them singletons. The CDR3 consists of 15 residues. With 0 bases removed from V and 4 bases from J, the gap between germline ends came to 12 bases. CDR1 and CDR2 (germline): LGHDT, YNNKEL (reference sequence). This clonotype was found many times.

This specimen was PBMCs from the stem cell graft donor, taken from the stem cell graft. The V gene is TRBV3-1, the J gene TRBJ2-5; no definite D call. The origin of this receptor is a human donor who donated a stem cell graft to a child with acute lymphoblastic leukemia. The CDR3 is CASSQEATGRETQYF. The CDR3 DNA sequence: TGTGCCAGCAGCCAAGAAGCGACCGGAAGAGAGACCCAGTACTTC.